Listed below are T cell receptor beta chains from one sample, sequenced in a study of T-cell reconstitution after alpha-beta-depleted transplantation in children. TCRdb fed the PCR reads into MiXCR, producing one record per CDR3 protein. In the table there are about 540,000 distinct CDR3 sequences, approximately 20% of which are singletons. The source material was PBMCs from the stem cell graft donor, sampled from the stem cell graft. These receptors came from a human donor who donated a stem cell graft to a child with acute lymphoblastic leukemia. CDR3s include the opening cysteine and the closing phenylalanine or tryptophan. The order of the fields is CDR3 length, J gene, V gene, CDR3 protein.

len: 17
j_gene: TRBJ2-7
v_gene: TRBV12-3/TRBV12-4
CDR3aa: CASSYYLVRKSSYEQYF

len: 13
j_gene: TRBJ2-7
v_gene: TRBV21-1
CDR3aa: CASSRLRTYEQYF

len: 11
j_gene: TRBJ1-1
v_gene: TRBV19
CDR3aa: CASSIYGEAFF

len: 14
j_gene: TRBJ2-3
v_gene: TRBV18
CDR3aa: CASSPVANTDTQYF

len: 18
j_gene: TRBJ2-7
v_gene: TRBV15
CDR3aa: CATSRDGSREGILYEQYF

len: 15
j_gene: TRBJ1-1
v_gene: TRBV19
CDR3aa: CASRQGMGAITEAFF

len: 12
j_gene: TRBJ1-5
v_gene: TRBV18
CDR3aa: CASSPDRAERHF

len: 16
j_gene: TRBJ2-7
v_gene: TRBV2
CDR3aa: CASLRSPGQGINEQYF

len: 15
j_gene: TRBJ2-2
v_gene: TRBV5-1
CDR3aa: CASRTPLGGTGELFF

len: 13
j_gene: TRBJ2-7
v_gene: TRBV6-1
CDR3aa: CASRQLGAYEQYF